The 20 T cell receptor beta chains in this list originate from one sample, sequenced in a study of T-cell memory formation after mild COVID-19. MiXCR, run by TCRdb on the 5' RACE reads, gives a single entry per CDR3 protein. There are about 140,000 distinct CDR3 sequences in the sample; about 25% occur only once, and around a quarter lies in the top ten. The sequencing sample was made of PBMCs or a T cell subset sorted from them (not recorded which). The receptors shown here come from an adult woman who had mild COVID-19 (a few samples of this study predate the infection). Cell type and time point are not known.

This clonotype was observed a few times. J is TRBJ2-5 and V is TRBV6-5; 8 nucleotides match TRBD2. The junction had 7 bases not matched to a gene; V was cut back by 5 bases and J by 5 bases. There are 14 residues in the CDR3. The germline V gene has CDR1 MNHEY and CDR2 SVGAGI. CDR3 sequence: CASSTERGRETQYF. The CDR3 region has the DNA TGTGCCAGCAGTACCGAGCGGGGGAGGGAGACCCAGTACTTC.

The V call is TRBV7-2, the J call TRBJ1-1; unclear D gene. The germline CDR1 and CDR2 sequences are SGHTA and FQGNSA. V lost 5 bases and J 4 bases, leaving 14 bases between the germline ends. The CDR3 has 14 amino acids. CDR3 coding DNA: TGTGCCAGCAGCCCGATCTTAGAGGCCACTGAAGCTTTCTTT. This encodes CASSPILEATEAFF.

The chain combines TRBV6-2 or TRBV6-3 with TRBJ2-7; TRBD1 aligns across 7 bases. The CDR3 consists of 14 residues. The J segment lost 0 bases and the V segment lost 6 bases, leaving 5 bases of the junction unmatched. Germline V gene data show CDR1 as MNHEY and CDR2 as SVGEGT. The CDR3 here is CASRMGTASYEQYF. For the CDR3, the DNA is TGTGCCAGCAGAATGGGGACAGCCTCCTACGAGCAGTACTTC.

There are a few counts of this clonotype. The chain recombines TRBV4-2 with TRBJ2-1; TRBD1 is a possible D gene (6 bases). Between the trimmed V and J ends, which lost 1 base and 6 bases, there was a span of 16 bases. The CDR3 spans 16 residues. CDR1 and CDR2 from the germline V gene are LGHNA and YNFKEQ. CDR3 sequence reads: CASSQATAGAFNEQFF. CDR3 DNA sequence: TGTGCCAGCAGCCAAGCAACAGCAGGGGCTTTCAATGAGCAGTTCTTC.

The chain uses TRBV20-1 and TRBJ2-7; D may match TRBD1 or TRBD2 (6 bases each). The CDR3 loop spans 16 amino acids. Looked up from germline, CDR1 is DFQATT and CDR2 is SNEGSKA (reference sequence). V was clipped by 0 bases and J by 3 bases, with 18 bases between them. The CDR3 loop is CSARELGKGGYYEQYF. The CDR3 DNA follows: TGCAGTGCTAGAGAATTGGGGAAGGGGGGCTACTACGAGCAGTACTTC.

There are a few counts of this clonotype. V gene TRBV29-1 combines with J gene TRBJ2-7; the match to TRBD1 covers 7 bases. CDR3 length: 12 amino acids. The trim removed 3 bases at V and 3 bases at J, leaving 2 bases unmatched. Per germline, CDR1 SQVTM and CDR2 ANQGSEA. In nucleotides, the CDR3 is TGCAGCGTTGATACAGGGGACTACGAGCAGTACTTC. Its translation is CSVDTGDYEQYF.

CDR3 in DNA: TGCGCCAGCAGCCCGGGACAGGATATCTATGGCTACACCTTC. Residues: CASSPGQDIYGYTF. The rearrangement links TRBV5-1 to TRBJ1-2; 8 bases map to TRBD1. The CDR3 contains 14 residues. The germline CDR1 and CDR2 sequences are SGHRS and YFSETQ. The ends lost 4 bases at V and 4 bases at J; junction bases unmatched: 6.

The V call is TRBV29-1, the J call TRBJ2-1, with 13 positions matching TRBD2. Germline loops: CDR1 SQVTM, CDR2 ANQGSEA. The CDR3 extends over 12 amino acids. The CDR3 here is CGTSGAYNEQFF. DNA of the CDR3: TGCGGGACTAGCGGGGCTTACAATGAGCAGTTCTTC.

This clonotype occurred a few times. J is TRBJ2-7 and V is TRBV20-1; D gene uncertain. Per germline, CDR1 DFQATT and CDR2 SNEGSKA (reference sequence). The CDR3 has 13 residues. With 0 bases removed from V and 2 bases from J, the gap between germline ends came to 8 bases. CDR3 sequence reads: CSAREGFAYEQYF. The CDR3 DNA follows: TGCAGTGCTAGAGAGGGGTTCGCCTACGAGCAGTACTTC.

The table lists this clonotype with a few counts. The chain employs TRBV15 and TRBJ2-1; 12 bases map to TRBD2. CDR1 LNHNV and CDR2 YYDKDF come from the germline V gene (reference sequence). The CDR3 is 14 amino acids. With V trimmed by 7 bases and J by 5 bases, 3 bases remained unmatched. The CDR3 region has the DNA TGTGCCACCAAAAGACTAGCGGGGGACAATGAGCAGTTCTTC. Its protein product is CATKRLAGDNEQFF.

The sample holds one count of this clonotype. Here the CDR3 DNA reads TGTGCCAGCAGCTTAGAGGCACCCTACGAGCAGTACTTC. It codes for CASSLEAPYEQYF. V gene TRBV11-2 combines with J gene TRBJ2-7; D gene uncertain. Trimming shortened V by 0 bases and J by 2 bases, and 5 bases separated the two germline ends. The germline CDR1 and CDR2 sequences are SGHAT and FQNNGV. The CDR3 extends over 13 amino acids.

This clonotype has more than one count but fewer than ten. The CDR3 nucleotides read TGTGCCAGCAGCTTAGAATTTCCGGGGGGGCCTCCCAGCACAGATACGCAGTATTTT. Protein sequence: CASSLEFPGGPPSTDTQYF. The rearrangement links TRBV7-8 to TRBJ2-3, with 8 bases fitting TRBD2. The CDR3 covers 19 residues. The germline V gene encodes CDR1 SGHVS and CDR2 FQNEAQ. J lost 0 bases, V lost 1 base, and 12 bases had no gene match.

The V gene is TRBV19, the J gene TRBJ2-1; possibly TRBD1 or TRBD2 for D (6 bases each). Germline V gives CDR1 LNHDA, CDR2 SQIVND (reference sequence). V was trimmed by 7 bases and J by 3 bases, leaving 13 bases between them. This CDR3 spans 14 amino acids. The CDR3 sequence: CASNGGGDYNEQFF. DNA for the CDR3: TGTGCCAGTAATGGAGGGGGAGACTACAATGAGCAGTTCTTC.

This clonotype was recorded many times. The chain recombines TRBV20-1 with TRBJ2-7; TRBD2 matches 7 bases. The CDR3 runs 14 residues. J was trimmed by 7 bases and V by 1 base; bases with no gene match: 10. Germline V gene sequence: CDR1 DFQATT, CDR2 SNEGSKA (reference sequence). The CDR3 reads CSARVLADQMEQYF. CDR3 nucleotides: TGCAGTGCTAGAGTTCTAGCGGACCAGATGGAGCAGTACTTC.

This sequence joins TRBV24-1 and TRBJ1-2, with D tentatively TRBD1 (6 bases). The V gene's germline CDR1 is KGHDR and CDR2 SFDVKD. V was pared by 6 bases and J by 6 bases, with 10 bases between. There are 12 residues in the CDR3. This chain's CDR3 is CATSRGVDGYTF. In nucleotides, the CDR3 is TGTGCCACCAGTAGGGGGGTGGATGGCTACACCTTC.

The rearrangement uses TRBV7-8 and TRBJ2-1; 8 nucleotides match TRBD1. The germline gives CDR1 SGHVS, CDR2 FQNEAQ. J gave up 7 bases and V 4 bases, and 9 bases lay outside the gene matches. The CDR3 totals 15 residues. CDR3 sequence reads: CASSSRRDRRNEQFF. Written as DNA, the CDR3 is TGTGCCAGCAGCTCAAGACGGGACAGGCGTAATGAGCAGTTCTTC.

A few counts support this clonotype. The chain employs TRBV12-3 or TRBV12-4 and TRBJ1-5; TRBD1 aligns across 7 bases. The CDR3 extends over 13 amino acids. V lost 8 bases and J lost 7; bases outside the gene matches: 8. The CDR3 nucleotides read TGTGCCAGCGGTGACAGGGTTCCCCAGCCCCAGCATTTT. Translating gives CASGDRVPQPQHF.

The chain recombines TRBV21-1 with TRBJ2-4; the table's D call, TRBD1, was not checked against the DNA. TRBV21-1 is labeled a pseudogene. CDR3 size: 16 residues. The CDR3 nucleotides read TGTGCCAGCAGCAAATCTCCGGGACTAGCCAAAAACATTCAGTACTTC. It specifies CASSKSPGLAKNIQYF.

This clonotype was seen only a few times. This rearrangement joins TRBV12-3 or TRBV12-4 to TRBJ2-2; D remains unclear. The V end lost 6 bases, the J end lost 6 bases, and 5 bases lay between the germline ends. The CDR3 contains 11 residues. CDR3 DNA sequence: TGTGCCAGCAGAACTCCCGGGGAGCTGTTTTTT. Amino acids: CASRTPGELFF.

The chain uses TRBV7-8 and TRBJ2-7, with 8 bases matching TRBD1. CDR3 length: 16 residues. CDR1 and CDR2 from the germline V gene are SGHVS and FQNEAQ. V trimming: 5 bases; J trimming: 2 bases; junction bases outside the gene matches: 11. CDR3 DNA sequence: TGTGCCAGCAGCGGCACCTCGGGACAGGAACCCTACGAGCAGTACTTC. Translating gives CASSGTSGQEPYEQYF.